What follows are 18 T cell receptor beta chains derived from one specimen sequenced in a study of monozygotic twins with inflammatory bowel disease. TCRdb reanalyzed the 5' RACE reads and collapses them to one entry per CDR3 protein, without DNA. The sample includes 350,000 to 550,000 distinct CDR3 sequences. What was sequenced was blood. The receptors come from a human donor with ulcerative colitis or Crohn's disease, or a healthy co-twin of an affected twin (not recorded which).

The V call is TRBV5-1, the J call TRBJ2-5; no DNA is available, so the TRBD1 call from TCRdb remains unchecked. Germline V CDR1 and CDR2: SGHRS, YFSETQ. The CDR3 runs 14 residues. This CDR3 reads CASSPGISGETQYF.

This chain links TRBV3-1 with TRBJ1-1. The germline V gene has CDR1 LGHDT and CDR2 YNNKEL (reference sequence). The CDR3 is 13 residues long. CDR3 loop: CASAPLGNTEAFF.

The genes are TRBV7-6 and TRBJ2-1; TCRdb names TRBD2, which stays unverified in the absence of DNA. This CDR3 contains 13 residues. CDR1 is SGHVS, CDR2 FNYEAQ, per germline. The CDR3 protein is CASTAGTYNEQFF. The entire variable domain, with the rest obtained from reference TRBV7-6 and TRBJ2-1, is as follows: GAGVSQSPRYKVTKRGQDVALRCDPISGHVSLYWYRQALGQGPEFLTYFNYEAQQDKSGLPNDRFSAERPEGSISTLTIQRTEQRDSAMYRCASTAGTYNEQFFGPGTRLTVL.

The chain carries TRBV7-9 and TRBJ2-5; TCRdb's assignment of TRBD2 cannot be checked, as there is no DNA. Looked up from germline, CDR1 is SEHNR and CDR2 is FQNEAQ (reference sequence). There are 14 residues in the CDR3. The CDR3 is CASSPSLTQEAQYF.

V gene TRBV6-5 combines with J gene TRBJ2-1. The CDR3 runs 15 residues. CDR1 is MNHEY, CDR2 SVGAGI, per germline. The CDR3 spells CASSYSQSSYNEQFF.

V is TRBV12-3 or TRBV12-4 and J is TRBJ2-1; lacking DNA, the TRBD2 call made by TCRdb goes unchecked. The CDR3 spans 15 residues. The CDR3 sequence: CASSSPGTNYNEQFF.

The chain combines TRBV5-1 with TRBJ2-7; the TCRdb call, TRBD1, lacks DNA for checking. This CDR3 has 16 residues. Germline CDR1 SGHRS, CDR2 YFSETQ. The CDR3 protein is CASSSSGQGSSYEQYF. Looking up the rest from reference TRBV5-1 and TRBJ2-7 gives the full variable domain: KAGVTQTPRYLIKTRGQQVTLSCSPISGHRSVSWYQQTPGQGLQFLFEYFSETQRNKGNFPGRFSGRQFSNSRSEMNVSTLELGDSALYLCASSSSGQGSSYEQYFGPGTRLTVT.

The chain uses TRBV7-3 and TRBJ1-2. The CDR3 has 13 amino acids. Per the germline V gene, CDR1 is SGHTA and CDR2 is FQGTGA. The CDR3 here is CASSLNRDYGYTF.

V usage is TRBV19 and J usage is TRBJ1-1. Germline CDR1 reads LNHDA; CDR2 reads SQIVND (reference sequence). This CDR3 has 15 amino acids. CDR3 loop: CASSKGGRANTEAFF.

The chain joins TRBV18 to TRBJ2-7. Germline CDR1 is KGHSH and CDR2 is LQKENI. The CDR3 contains 14 residues. CDR3 loop: CASSPTSRPYEQYF.

The chain has TRBV5-1 and TRBJ2-7. The CDR3 is made up of 15 amino acids. Germline assignment: CDR1 SGHRS and CDR2 YFSETQ. The CDR3 loop reads CASREIPQPHYEQYF.

J is TRBJ1-5 and V is TRBV20-1; TCRdb picks TRBD1, but there is no DNA to check that call. The CDR3 runs to 13 residues. CDR1 is DFQATT, CDR2 SNEGSKA, per germline (reference sequence). CDR3 sequence: CSARTGVKQPQHF.

This sequence joins TRBV30 and TRBJ1-4; TCRdb gives TRBD1 as the D gene, but with no DNA this cannot be confirmed. The CDR3 spans 13 residues. Germline V lookup: CDR1 GTSNPN, CDR2 SVGIG (reference sequence). The CDR3: CAWSKDSNEKLFF.

The gene calls are TRBV7-2 and TRBJ1-2; the TRBD1 assignment by TCRdb is unverifiable without DNA. Per germline, CDR1 SGHTA and CDR2 FQGNSA. CDR3 length: 13 residues. The chain's CDR3 is CASTPTGSYGYTF.

The gene calls are TRBV6-1 and TRBJ2-1; TCRdb proposes TRBD1, but this gene call is untestable without DNA. The CDR3 length is 16 residues. Germline CDR1 is MNHNS and CDR2 is SASEGT. The CDR3 sequence: CASSLTTSRRGGEQFF.

The gene calls are TRBV15 and TRBJ1-5. The CDR3 sequence is 14 residues long. Per germline, CDR1 LNHNV and CDR2 YYDKDF (reference sequence). CDR3: CATSRDTVYQPQHF.

The chain is built from TRBV7-8 and TRBJ2-1; the D gene TCRdb calls, TRBD2, cannot be checked with no DNA. Per the germline V gene, CDR1 is SGHVS and CDR2 is FQNEAQ. The CDR3 is 17 residues long. CDR3 sequence reads: CASSLGVLAGGQGEQFF.

The chain carries TRBV7-9 and TRBJ2-7; with no DNA, the TCRdb D assignment of TRBD1 cannot be verified. The V gene's germline CDR1 is SEHNR and CDR2 FQNEAQ (reference sequence). This CDR3 is built from 13 residues. This chain's CDR3 is CASSLQGKYEQYF. Combining the CDR3 with reference TRBV7-9 and TRBJ2-7 gives the whole variable domain DTGVSQNPRHKITKRGQNVTFRCDPISEHNRLYWYRQTLGQGPEFLTYFQNEAQLEKSRLLSDRFSAERPKGSFSTLEIQRTEQGDSAMYLCASSLQGKYEQYFGPGTRLTVT.